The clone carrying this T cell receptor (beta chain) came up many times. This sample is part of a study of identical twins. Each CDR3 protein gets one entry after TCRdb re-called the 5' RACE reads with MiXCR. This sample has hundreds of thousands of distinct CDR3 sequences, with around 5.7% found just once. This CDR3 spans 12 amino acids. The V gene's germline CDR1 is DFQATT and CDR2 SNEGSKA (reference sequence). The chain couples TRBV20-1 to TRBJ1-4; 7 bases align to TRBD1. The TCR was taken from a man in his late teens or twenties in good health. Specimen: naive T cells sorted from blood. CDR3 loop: CIYSRGNEKLFF. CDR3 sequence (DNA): TGCATCTATTCCAGGGGGAATGAAAAACTGTTTTTT.